This entry describes one TCR beta chain. This specimen belongs to a study of cytomegalovirus exposure and HLA in healthy donors. PCR was performed using 60 Vbeta and 13 Jbeta primers. Clones were read by immunoSEQ multiplex PCR, and TCRdb kept only the in-frame ones, dropping some. Counted here are some 88,000 clones, 63% occurring once; the ten biggest clones make up under 8%. This CDR3 is built from 15 residues. Germline loops: CDR1 MNHEY, CDR2 SVGAGI. V was trimmed by 5 bases and J by 1 base, leaving 12 bases between them. The sample taken for sequencing was PBMCs. The clonotype was recovered from a woman aged 30 to 39 in good health and CMV-seronegative. The chain recombines TRBV6-5 with TRBJ1-5; possible D gene TRBD1, 6 bases. CDR3 loop: CASSPQTGSNQPQHF. CDR3 sequence (DNA): TGTGCCAGCAGTCCCCAAACAGGGAGCAATCAGCCCCAGCATTTT.